This T cell receptor beta chain was documented in a study of blood T cell repertoires in COVID-19. The overall study: Donors in the United States, Italy and Spain gave samples during acute or convalescent COVID-19.

The table came from immunoSEQ multiplex PCR; TCRdb's copy has only in-frame clones and leaves some out. The sample carries under 350,000 clones, around 90% recorded once. Deletions cut 0 bases from V and 4 bases from J, with 10 bases between. The germline gives CDR1 SGHNT, CDR2 YYREEE (reference sequence). There are 14 residues in the CDR3. Participant ages covered roughly 18 to 90 years across 24 US areas. This chain connects TRBV5-4 to TRBJ1-1, with TRBD1 as a possible D gene (5 bases). Sequenced: PBMCs or T cells enriched from blood (not recorded which). This clonotype was obtained from a middle-aged woman who had recovered from COVID-19. The CDR3 coding sequence is TGTGCCAGCAGCTTGGAAGTGGGGGGCACTGAAGCTTTCTTT. It translates to CASSLEVGGTEAFF.